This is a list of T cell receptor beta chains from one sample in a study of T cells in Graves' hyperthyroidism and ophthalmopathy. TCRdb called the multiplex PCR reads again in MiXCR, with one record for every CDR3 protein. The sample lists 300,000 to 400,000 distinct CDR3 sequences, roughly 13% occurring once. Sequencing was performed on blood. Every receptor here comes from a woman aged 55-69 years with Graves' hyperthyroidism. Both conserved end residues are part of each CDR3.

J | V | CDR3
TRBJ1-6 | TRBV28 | CASSRGDPGSYNSPLHF
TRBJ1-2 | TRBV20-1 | CSARVIYGYTF
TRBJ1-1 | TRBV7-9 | CASTSLGTANTEAFF
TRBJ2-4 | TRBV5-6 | CASSSSRGTSGRENIQYF
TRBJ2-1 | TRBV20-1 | CSARDLGRGHNEQFF
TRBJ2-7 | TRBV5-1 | CASSLRTSGAYEQYF
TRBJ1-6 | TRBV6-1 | CASRDRAANSPLHF
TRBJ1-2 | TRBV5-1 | CASSLFTGNYGYTF
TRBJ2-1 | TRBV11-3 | CASRGIRESVDNEQFF
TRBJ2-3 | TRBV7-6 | CASRRAGEPVDTQYF
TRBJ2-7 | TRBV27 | CASSGDRLYEQYF
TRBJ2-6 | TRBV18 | CASSRGGAGANVLTF
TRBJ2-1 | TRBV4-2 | CASSQARSERDFRFAEQFF
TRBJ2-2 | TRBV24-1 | CATSVNRGNTGELFF